A single sample is the source of the 26 T cell receptor beta chains below, sequenced in a study of CD8+CD57+ T cells in acquired aplastic anemia. TCR beta VDJ and CDR3 profiling used genomic DNA as template. TCRdb re-called the reads through MiXCR, storing one row per CDR3 protein. The sample has roughly 130,000 distinct CDR3 sequences, more than 40% seen once. The specimen sequenced was sorted CD4+, CD8+, or CD8+CD57+ T cells (not recorded which) from PBMCs. These receptors were taken from a human donor in good health, serving as a control.

This clonotype was counted a few times. This chain links TRBV30 with TRBJ1-6, with 7 bases lining up with TRBD1. Trimming removed 5 bases from V and 6 bases from J; junction bases left unmatched: 16. The CDR3 sequence is 17 residues long. Germline V lookup: CDR1 GTSNPN, CDR2 SVGIG (reference sequence). In DNA form, the CDR3 reads TGTGCCTGGGCCCCTTCTCCACCGGGACAGCTTAATTCACCCCTCCACTTT. Its protein is CAWAPSPPGQLNSPLHF.

This clonotype was detected ten times or more. The chain links TRBV7-2 to TRBJ1-2, with D perhaps TRBD1 (5 bases). Germline values: CDR1 SGHTA, CDR2 FQGNSA. V lost 5 bases, J lost 7 bases, and 11 bases lay in between. The CDR3 consists of 12 residues. The CDR3, as DNA: TGTGCCAGCAGCCCCCAAAGGGGTGGCTACACCTTC. It encodes CASSPQRGGYTF.

This clonotype was detected many times. The rearrangement uses TRBV6-1 and TRBJ2-4; no firm D call. Between the trimmed V and J ends, which lost 3 bases and 1 base, there was a span of 1 base. The CDR3 has 12 residues. Per germline, CDR1 MNHNS and CDR2 SASEGT. The CDR3 protein is CASSEAKNIQYF. The CDR3 region has the DNA TGTGCCAGCAGTGAGGCCAAAAACATTCAGTACTTC.

This clonotype came up a few times. The rearrangement links TRBV2 to TRBJ1-2, with 9 bases identical to TRBD1. Germline trimming cut 6 bases from V and 2 bases from J; bases unmatched to any gene: 7. The CDR3 length is 15 residues. The germline gives CDR1 SNHLY, CDR2 FYNNEI. CDR3 in amino acids: CASRGSDRGNYGYTF. DNA for the CDR3: TGTGCCAGCAGAGGTTCCGACAGGGGGAACTATGGCTACACCTTC.

V usage is TRBV20-1 and J usage is TRBJ1-2; the D is unclear. There are 13 residues in the CDR3. V lost 5 bases and J 1 base, leaving 11 bases between the germline ends. The V gene's germline CDR1 is DFQATT and CDR2 SNEGSKA (reference sequence). CDR3 bases: TGCAGTGCTGGGCGGACGGTTAACTATGGCTACACCTTC. This translates into CSAGRTVNYGYTF.

This chain connects TRBV10-3 to TRBJ2-7; D is perhaps TRBD1 (7 bases). The CDR3 length is 13 residues. Trimming took off 6 bases at V and 5 bases at J, with 14 bases between the two ends. Germline CDR1 is ENHRY and CDR2 is SYGVKD. Here the CDR3 DNA reads TGTGCCATCAGCGCGGGGACAGCCCACGAGCAGTACTTC. This gives the protein CAISAGTAHEQYF.

For this clonotype: Germline is not matched at one junction end, which may reflect a read error. The genes are TRBV10-3 and TRBJ1-1, with 7 bases matching TRBD1. This CDR3 is built from 14 residues. From germline, CDR1 is ENHRY and CDR2 SYGVKD. For the CDR3, the DNA is TGTGCCACCCGTACGGTACAGGGGCCTACTGAAACTTTCTTC. It specifies CATRTVQGPTETFF.

This chain connects TRBV7-9 to TRBJ1-5, with D perhaps TRBD1 (5 bases). CDR1 and CDR2 (germline): SEHNR, FQNEAQ (reference sequence). The V gene lost 5 bases and the J gene lost 1 base, with 9 bases spanning the gap. The CDR3 consists of 14 residues. This chain's CDR3 is CASSKQDSNQPQHF. DNA of the CDR3: TGTGCCAGCAGCAAACAGGACAGCAATCAGCCCCAGCATTTT. Variable domain in full (rest from reference TRBV7-9 and TRBJ1-5): DTGVSQNPRHKITKRGQNVTFRCDPISEHNRLYWYRQTLGQGPEFLTYFQNEAQLEKSRLLSDRFSAERPKGSFSTLEIQRTEQGDSAMYLCASSKQDSNQPQHFGDGTRLSIL.

J is TRBJ1-5 and V is TRBV7-8; 8 bases match TRBD1. The CDR3 has 14 amino acids. J was trimmed by 7 bases and V by 5 bases; bases with no gene match: 7. Germline V lookup: CDR1 SGHVS, CDR2 FQNEAQ. CDR3 DNA sequence: TGTGCCAGCAGCGGCAGGGGGCTTGGCCAGCCCCAGCATTTT. This codes for CASSGRGLGQPQHF.

This clonotype has at least ten counts. J is TRBJ1-5 and V is TRBV19; 7 positions agree with TRBD1. Per germline, CDR1 LNHDA and CDR2 SQIVND (reference sequence). V was pared by 6 bases and J by 0 bases, with 14 bases of the junction left unmatched. The CDR3 sequence is 18 residues long. CDR3 nucleotide sequence: TGTGCCAGTAGCCGGGACAGTGCGGGGGCTCCTAGCAATCAGCCCCAGCATTTT. As protein: CASSRDSAGAPSNQPQHF. Using reference TRBV19 and TRBJ1-5 for the parts outside the CDR3, the full variable domain is DGGITQSPKYLFRKEGQNVTLSCEQNLNHDAMYWYRQDPGQGLRLIYYSQIVNDFQKGDIAEGYSVSREKKESFPLTVTSAQKNPTAFYLCASSRDSAGAPSNQPQHFGDGTRLSIL.

Worth noting for this clonotype: An end of the junction differs from the germline gene, which may be a read error. The chain couples TRBV7-7 to TRBJ2-1; either TRBD1 or TRBD2 may fit D (6 bases each). The length of the CDR3 is 14 residues. In germline, CDR1 is SSHAT, CDR2 FNYEAQ (reference sequence). This CDR3 reads CASSLSSRGDEQFF. The CDR3 DNA reads as TGTGCTAGCAGCTTATCGAGTAGGGGGGATGAGCAGTTCTTC. Filled out from reference TRBV7-7 and TRBJ2-1, the complete variable domain reads GAGVSQSPRYKVTKRGQDVTLRCDPISSHATLYWYQQALGQGPEFLTYFNYEAQPDKSGLPSDRFSAERPEGSISTLTIQRTEQRDSAMYRCASSLSSRGDEQFFGPGTRLTVL.

About this clonotype: One end of the junction is discordant with germline, which a read error may explain. The rearrangement joins TRBV25-1 to TRBJ1-2, with 8 bases fitting TRBD1. The germline V gene encodes CDR1 MGHDK and CDR2 SYGVNS. The CDR3 is made up of 17 amino acids. The CDR3 here is CTSSPYLTGVVNYGYTF. The CDR3 DNA is TGTACCAGCAGCCCATATCTGACAGGGGTCGTTAACTATGGCTACACCTTC.

At least ten counts were recorded for this clonotype. The CDR3 region has the DNA TGCAGTGCAAACCAGCCGGGACGGGTTTCAAATGAAAAACTGTTTTTT. As protein: CSANQPGRVSNEKLFF. The chain links TRBV20-1 to TRBJ1-4, with D possibly TRBD1 on 5 matching bases. The V gene's germline CDR1 is DFQATT and CDR2 SNEGSKA (reference sequence). The CDR3 is 16 residues long. Deletions cut 6 bases from V and 5 bases from J, with 22 bases between.

This clonotype was seen many times. This rearrangement joins TRBV9 to TRBJ1-3; 7 bases map to TRBD1. The V gene end was trimmed by 0 bases and the J gene end by 4 bases; junction bases not matched to a gene: 1. CDR3 length: 14 amino acids. Germline CDR1 SGDLS, CDR2 YYNGEE. CDR3 sequence: CASSVEGQGNTIYF. For the CDR3, the DNA is TGTGCCAGCAGCGTAGAGGGACAGGGAAACACCATATATTTT.

This clonotype occurred many times. This sequence joins TRBV4-2 and TRBJ1-5, with TRBD1 as a possible D gene (5 bases). The germline V gene has CDR1 LGHNA and CDR2 YNFKEQ. V was pared by 0 bases and J by 4 bases, with 10 bases between. The CDR3 consists of 15 residues. The DNA for the CDR3 is TGTGCCAGCAGCCAAGATAAGGCAGGGAATCAGCCCCAGCATTTT. Amino acids: CASSQDKAGNQPQHF.

This chain connects TRBV20-1 to TRBJ1-6; TRBD1 agrees at 12 bases. This CDR3 has 15 residues. Germline V gene lookup returns CDR1 DFQATT and CDR2 SNEGSKA (reference sequence). V was clipped by 5 bases and J by 9 bases; unmatched bases: 8. The CDR3 bases are TGCAGTGCTCCACCTCGGGACAGGGGGCCTTCACCCCTCCACTTT. This encodes CSAPPRDRGPSPLHF.

The chain couples TRBV7-8 to TRBJ2-3; 8 positions match TRBD2. Losses at the gene ends were 4 bases for V and 6 bases for J; bases not matched to a gene: 6. The CDR3 is 14 residues long. CDR1 is SGHVS, CDR2 FQNEAQ, per germline. The CDR3 protein is CASSSAGGPDTQYF. CDR3 sequence (DNA): TGTGCCAGCAGCTCCGCGGGAGGTCCCGATACGCAGTATTTT.

The chain links TRBV2 to TRBJ2-3; 8 bases line up with TRBD2. Germline CDR1 is SNHLY and CDR2 is FYNNEI. The CDR3 covers 15 residues. V lost 5 bases, J lost 5 bases, and 9 bases stayed unmatched. The CDR3 nucleotides read TGTGCCAGCAGTCTACAAGCGGGAGTGATAGATACGCAGTATTTT. It is translated as CASSLQAGVIDTQYF.

The chain recombines TRBV5-5 with TRBJ2-3, with D maybe TRBD2 (5 bases). Germline CDR1 and CDR2: SGHKS and YYEKEE (reference sequence). V lost 5 bases, J lost 3 bases, and 13 bases lay in between. This CDR3 comprises 14 residues. The CDR3, as DNA: TGTGCCAGCAGTAGGACTCAGGAAACAGATACGCAGTATTTT. This gives the protein CASSRTQETDTQYF.

This clonotype has at least ten counts. The chain recombines TRBV7-2 with TRBJ2-7; unclear D gene. The CDR3 covers 13 residues. CDR1 is SGHTA and CDR2 is FQGNSA in the germline V gene. Between the trimmed V and J ends, which lost 2 bases and 5 bases, there was a span of 10 bases. The CDR3 loop reads CASSLRSFNEQYF. In DNA form, the CDR3 reads TGTGCCAGCAGCTTAAGGTCATTTAACGAGCAGTACTTC.

This clonotype was found many times. The chain combines TRBV2 with TRBJ2-3; TRBD2 matches at 10 bases. This CDR3 has 16 amino acids. CDR1 and CDR2 (germline): SNHLY, FYNNEI. After removal of 7 bases from V and 5 bases from J, the junction contained 12 bases not matched to a gene. DNA of the CDR3: TGTGCCAGCACCCCTCGTAGCGGGGGGCCGGGAGATACGCAGTATTTT. Its protein product is CASTPRSGGPGDTQYF.

This clonotype was detected a few times. The V call is TRBV4-3, the J call TRBJ1-3, with D tentatively TRBD1 (6 bases). With 1 base removed from V and 0 bases from J, the gap between germline ends came to 10 bases. Per the germline V gene, CDR1 is LGHNA and CDR2 is YSLEER. The CDR3 spans 16 residues. The CDR3 nucleotides read TGCGCCAGCAGCCAAGGGCCGGACAGCTCTGGAAACACCATATATTTT. Residues: CASSQGPDSSGNTIYF.

This clonotype was seen repeatedly, ten times or more. CDR3 sequence: CASSPLGRGDTDTQYF. CDR3 nucleotides: TGTGCCAGCAGCCCCCTGGGGCGGGGGGACACAGATACGCAGTATTTT. This chain connects TRBV3-1 to TRBJ2-3, with 8 nucleotides matching TRBD2. CDR1 LGHDT and CDR2 YNNKEL come from the germline V gene (reference sequence). Trimming took 4 bases from V and 2 from J; bases not matched to a gene: 8. The CDR3 has 16 residues.

This clonotype was seen repeatedly, ten times or more. The chain uses TRBV3-1 and TRBJ2-5; perhaps D is TRBD1 or TRBD2 (6 bases each). Trimming took off 7 bases at V and 3 bases at J, with 27 bases between the two ends. This CDR3 is 18 amino acids long. Germline V gives CDR1 LGHDT, CDR2 YNNKEL (reference sequence). CDR3 sequence: CASTLIWARQAGKETQYF. In DNA, the CDR3 is TGTGCCAGCACCCTAATTTGGGCACGACAGGCGGGGAAAGAGACCCAGTACTTC.

About this clonotype: This may come from a read error, since a much larger clone is one base off. The CDR3 DNA sequence: TGTGCCAGTGGCCTACGAACAGGGGGATTGGGCTACACCTTC. It is translated as CASGLRTGGLGYTF. This sequence joins TRBV19 and TRBJ1-2; 8 nucleotides agree with TRBD1. Germline-derived CDR1 and CDR2 are LNHDA and SQIVND (reference sequence). This CDR3 spans 14 amino acids. Trimming removed 8 bases from V and 8 bases from J; junction bases left unmatched: 13.

The chain carries TRBV15 and TRBJ1-2, with 7 bases that match TRBD1. The CDR3 is made up of 14 amino acids. The ends lost 6 bases at V and 2 bases at J; junction bases unmatched: 6. Germline lookup yields CDR1 LNHNV and CDR2 YYDKDF (reference sequence). The CDR3 here is CATSWTGSNYGYTF. CDR3 DNA: TGTGCCACCAGTTGGACAGGTTCGAACTATGGCTACACCTTC.